Below, 29 T cell receptor beta chains from the same sample are listed, as sequenced in a study of T-cell reconstitution after alpha-beta-depleted transplantation in children. Unique molecular identifiers were incorporated during preparation of the TCRbeta library. TCRdb processed the PCR reads anew with MiXCR; each CDR3 protein has one entry. The repertoire holds a few hundred thousand distinct CDR3 sequences, with 20% to 30% as singletons. The source was PBMCs, collected before TCRalphabeta/CD19-depleted stem cell transplant. The receptor set was obtained from a boy younger than two with Wiskott-Aldrich syndrome, due to receive a stem cell transplant.

This clonotype was seen more than once but under ten times. The V call is TRBV27, the J call TRBJ2-3, with 15 bases aligning to TRBD2. This CDR3 has 17 residues. Trimming took 10 bases from V and 5 from J; bases not matched to a gene: 13. Germline V CDR1 and CDR2: MNHEY, SMNVEV (reference sequence). Written as DNA, the CDR3 is TGTGCCACCTCGGGACAGGGACTAGCGGGAGGTAAAGATACGCAGTATTTT. Its translation is CATSGQGLAGGKDTQYF.

J is TRBJ2-5 and V is TRBV5-1, with D uncertain. Trimming pared 1 base from V and 3 bases from J, leaving 13 bases between. The CDR3 has 15 amino acids. Per germline, CDR1 SGHRS and CDR2 YFSETQ. The CDR3 sequence is CASSLIGSRKETQYF. The DNA for the CDR3 is TGCGCCAGCAGCTTGATAGGCAGTAGGAAAGAGACCCAGTACTTC.

The rearrangement links TRBV3-1 to TRBJ2-3; TRBD1 agrees at 7 bases. V shed 3 bases, J shed 6 bases, and the junction held 9 bases outside the gene matches. CDR3 length equals 15 residues. Germline V gene lookup returns CDR1 LGHDT and CDR2 YNNKEL (reference sequence). The CDR3 reads CASSHRGQLLDTQYF. The CDR3 region has the DNA TGTGCCAGCAGCCATCGGGGACAGCTCTTGGATACGCAGTATTTT.

This clonotype was seen only a few times. The chain couples TRBV7-2 to TRBJ2-1, with D perhaps matching TRBD1 (6 bases). The germline V gene has CDR1 SGHTA and CDR2 FQGNSA. The V end was cut by 0 bases, the J end by 7 bases, with 16 bases between. CDR3 length equals 16 residues. The CDR3 loop reads CASSLAGTIPTNEQFF. The CDR3 DNA reads as TGTGCCAGCAGCTTAGCAGGGACAATCCCTACAAATGAGCAGTTCTTC. Combining the CDR3 with reference TRBV7-2 and TRBJ2-1 gives the whole variable domain GAGVSQSPSNKVTEKGKDVELRCDPISGHTALYWYRQSLGQGLEFLIYFQGNSAPDKSGLPSDRFSAERTGGSVSTLTIQRTQQEDSAVYLCASSLAGTIPTNEQFFGPGTRLTVL.

J is TRBJ2-7 and V is TRBV5-1; 8 positions agree with TRBD1. The CDR3 is 14 residues long. The J segment lost 5 bases and the V segment lost 4 bases, leaving 8 bases of the junction unmatched. CDR1 and CDR2 from the germline V gene are SGHRS and YFSETQ. This CDR3 is CASSADREVDEQYF. The DNA of the CDR3 is TGCGCCAGCAGCGCGGACAGGGAAGTAGACGAGCAGTACTTC.

This clonotype was seen more than once but under ten times. This rearrangement joins TRBV9 to TRBJ2-5; a weak D match, TRBD1 (6 bases). The V end was cut by 1 base, the J end by 1 base, with 8 bases between. The CDR3 consists of 14 residues. Germline V gene lookup returns CDR1 SGDLS and CDR2 YYNGEE. CDR3 DNA: TGTGCCAGCAGCGTACAGGGGCTCCAAGAGACCCAGTACTTC. Amino acid sequence: CASSVQGLQETQYF.

V is TRBV5-6 and J is TRBJ1-1; no clear D gene. Per germline, CDR1 SGHDT and CDR2 YYEEEE. V was pared by 3 bases and J by 4 bases, with 13 bases between. The CDR3 consists of 14 residues. The CDR3 nucleotides are TGTGCCAGCAGCTCGTTGGGTATGGGCACTGAAGCTTTCTTT. Its translation is CASSSLGMGTEAFF.

The chain is built from TRBV29-1 and TRBJ2-5; tentative D call: TRBD2 (6 bases). CDR3 length: 11 residues. The V end was cut by 6 bases, the J end by 1 base, with 6 bases between. Germline-derived CDR1 and CDR2 are SQVTM and ANQGSEA. The chain's CDR3 is CSVGSQETQYF. DNA of the CDR3: TGCAGCGTCGGGAGCCAAGAGACCCAGTACTTC.

This clonotype was seen a few times. This chain joins TRBV5-4 and TRBJ1-2; 8 positions agree with TRBD1. The germline V gene has CDR1 SGHNT and CDR2 YYREEE (reference sequence). The CDR3 loop spans 13 amino acids. J was trimmed by 4 bases and V by 5 bases; bases with no gene match: 4. CDR3 bases: TGTGCCAGCAGGTCACAGGGGGTCTATGGCTACACCTTC. Translating it yields CASRSQGVYGYTF.

Ten or more counts support this clonotype. The chain is built from TRBV5-1 and TRBJ2-1, with 11 bases that match TRBD2. This CDR3 region has 16 residues. The J segment lost 9 bases and the V segment lost 4 bases, leaving 12 bases of the junction unmatched. Germline CDR1 reads SGHRS; CDR2 reads YFSETQ. CDR3 region: CASSLNPGTSGSEQFF. The CDR3 DNA reads as TGCGCCAGCAGCCTTAACCCCGGGACTAGCGGATCTGAGCAGTTCTTC.

V usage is TRBV11-2 and J usage is TRBJ2-1; 12 nucleotides agree with TRBD2. V lost 4 bases and J lost 4; bases outside the gene matches: 11. CDR3 length: 18 residues. CDR1 SGHAT and CDR2 FQNNGV come from the germline V gene. The CDR3, as DNA: TGTGCCAGCAGCTCCCGACTAGCGGGAGACATCCGTTACAATGAGCAGTTCTTC. Its translation: CASSSRLAGDIRYNEQFF.

The chain is built from TRBV15 and TRBJ2-7; no firm D call. Germline V gene sequence: CDR1 LNHNV, CDR2 YYDKDF (reference sequence). V dropped 0 bases and J dropped 3 bases, with 15 bases sitting between them. The CDR3 contains 16 residues. CDR3 bases: TGTGCCACCAGCAGAGATCTTACAGAAACCTTCTACGAGCAGTACTTC. Protein sequence: CATSRDLTETFYEQYF.

This chain connects TRBV5-1 to TRBJ2-5; either TRBD1 or TRBD2 may fit D (7 bases each). Germline CDR1 is SGHRS and CDR2 is YFSETQ. The CDR3 has 16 residues. V was shortened by 3 bases and J by 4 bases, with 19 bases between the two germline ends. The CDR3 DNA follows: TGCGCCAGCAGCTCCGAACCGACAGGGAGGGGAGAGACCCAGTACTTC. This translates into CASSSEPTGRGETQYF. The full variable domain, with the rest looked up from reference TRBV5-1 and TRBJ2-5, is KAGVTQTPRYLIKTRGQQVTLSCSPISGHRSVSWYQQTPGQGLQFLFEYFSETQRNKGNFPGRFSGRQFSNSRSEMNVSTLELGDSALYLCASSSEPTGRGETQYFGPGTRLLVL.

This clonotype occurred a few times. The CDR3 here is CASSLKFLNEQFF. The CDR3 DNA follows: TGTGCCAGCAGCTTAAAGTTTTTGAATGAGCAGTTCTTC. The V gene is TRBV7-2, the J gene TRBJ2-1; D not resolved. Germline V CDR1 and CDR2: SGHTA, FQGNSA. The CDR3 is made up of 13 amino acids. V lost 2 bases and J lost 7, with 9 bases in between.

The chain employs TRBV24-1 and TRBJ2-1; 13 bases are a match to TRBD2. V was pared by 4 bases and J by 8 bases, with 7 bases of the junction left unmatched. Germline V gene sequence: CDR1 KGHDR, CDR2 SFDVKD. The CDR3 length is 16 residues. In DNA form, the CDR3 reads TGTGCCACCAGTGACTCACTAGCGGGAGGGATCCATGAGCAGTTCTTC. This encodes CATSDSLAGGIHEQFF.

The chain has TRBV5-1 and TRBJ2-1, with a possible D match to TRBD1 (6 bases). The length of the CDR3 is 15 residues. From germline, CDR1 is SGHRS and CDR2 YFSETQ. The germline V and J ends were trimmed by 3 bases and 6 bases, with 16 bases remaining between them. The CDR3 here is CASSSNRDVGNEQFF. The CDR3 DNA follows: TGCGCCAGCAGCTCGAACAGGGATGTCGGCAATGAGCAGTTCTTC.

The V and J genes are TRBV20-1 and TRBJ2-7; D could derive from TRBD1 or TRBD2 (5 bases each). The CDR3 is 14 residues long. Trimming took off 2 bases at V and 2 bases at J, with 13 bases between the two ends. CDR1 is DFQATT and CDR2 is SNEGSKA in the germline V gene (reference sequence). In DNA, the CDR3 is TGCAGTGCTAGACGGGACCCGCAAACCTACGAGCAGTACTTC. Translating gives CSARRDPQTYEQYF.

The CDR3 protein is CASSRQGRHYEQYF. In DNA, the CDR3 is TGCGCCAGCAGCCGACAGGGTCGGCACTACGAGCAGTACTTC. The chain combines TRBV5-1 with TRBJ2-7, with TRBD1 matching over 7 bases. The germline CDR1 and CDR2 sequences are SGHRS and YFSETQ. V lost 4 bases, J lost 3 bases, and 7 bases stayed unmatched. The CDR3 sequence is 14 residues long. The entire variable domain, with the rest obtained from reference TRBV5-1 and TRBJ2-7, is as follows: KAGVTQTPRYLIKTRGQQVTLSCSPISGHRSVSWYQQTPGQGLQFLFEYFSETQRNKGNFPGRFSGRQFSNSRSEMNVSTLELGDSALYLCASSRQGRHYEQYFGPGTRLTVT.

The chain carries TRBV20-1 and TRBJ1-5, with a possible D match to TRBD1 (5 bases). In germline, CDR1 is DFQATT, CDR2 SNEGSKA (reference sequence). This CDR3 region has 13 residues. V dropped 2 bases and J dropped 2 bases, with 7 bases sitting between them. CDR3 DNA: TGCAGTGCTAGACAGGGCCGCAATCAGCCCCAGCATTTT. Its translation: CSARQGRNQPQHF.

The chain links TRBV18 to TRBJ2-3; 10 nucleotides align to TRBD2. The CDR3 runs 15 residues. Trimming removed 4 bases from V and 4 bases from J; junction bases left unmatched: 5. Germline V gene sequence: CDR1 KGHSH, CDR2 LQKENI. The CDR3 protein is CASSLLAGVSDTQYF. CDR3 in DNA: TGTGCCAGCTCACTCCTAGCGGGAGTATCAGATACGCAGTATTTT.

J is TRBJ2-5 and V is TRBV9, with TRBD2 identical over 12 bases. Germline assignment: CDR1 SGDLS and CDR2 YYNGEE. Germline trimming cut 0 bases from V and 6 bases from J; bases unmatched to any gene: 6. The CDR3 length is 16 residues. The DNA of the CDR3 is TGTGCCAGCAGCGTAGGTCCTAGCGGGAGGGTACAGACCCAGTACTTC. Translation: CASSVGPSGRVQTQYF.

The chain links TRBV20-1 to TRBJ2-1; TRBD2 matches 9 bases. V gave up 1 base and J gave up 0 bases; unmatched junction bases: 4. CDR1 is DFQATT and CDR2 is SNEGSKA in the germline V gene (reference sequence). This CDR3 has 16 residues. CDR3 in amino acids: CSARVTRGGSYNEQFF. The CDR3 DNA sequence: TGCAGTGCTAGAGTTACGCGGGGGGGCTCCTACAATGAGCAGTTCTTC.

The chain uses TRBV11-1 and TRBJ2-1; TRBD2 is a possible D gene (5 bases). There are 19 residues in the CDR3. Per the germline V gene, CDR1 is SGHAT and CDR2 is FQDESV (reference sequence). V lost 1 base and J 4 bases, leaving 23 bases between the germline ends. The CDR3 bases are TGTGCCAGCAGCTTAGGGTGGTTGGTGGCGGGTGGTGAGTACAATGAGCAGTTCTTC. Translation: CASSLGWLVAGGEYNEQFF.

A few counts support this clonotype. This chain joins TRBV10-3 and TRBJ1-2; D ambiguous. The CDR3 extends over 14 amino acids. Trimming shortened V by 7 bases and J by 1 base, and 13 bases separated the two germline ends. Germline V gives CDR1 ENHRY, CDR2 SYGVKD. This chain's CDR3 is CAINTPSGNYGYTF. DNA for the CDR3: TGTGCCATCAATACACCTTCGGGTAACTATGGCTACACCTTC.

The rearrangement joins TRBV9 to TRBJ2-1; 12 bases align to TRBD2. J gave up 6 bases and V 0 bases, and 4 bases lay outside the gene matches. There are 16 residues in the CDR3. CDR1 and CDR2 (germline): SGDLS, YYNGEE. The CDR3 here is CASSVARTSGVNEQFF. CDR3 nucleotide sequence: TGTGCCAGCAGCGTAGCTAGGACTAGCGGGGTCAATGAGCAGTTCTTC.

This chain uses TRBV28 with TRBJ1-2; 7 bases line up with TRBD1. V was pared by 2 bases and J by 2 bases, with 8 bases of the junction left unmatched. The CDR3 loop spans 16 amino acids. Germline V gene data show CDR1 as MDHEN and CDR2 as SYDVKM. The CDR3 spells CASSLPRTGSNYGYTF. CDR3 DNA: TGTGCCAGCAGTTTACCCCGGACAGGATCCAACTATGGCTACACCTTC.

The chain employs TRBV6-5 and TRBJ2-7, with TRBD2 identical over 7 bases. This CDR3 comprises 14 residues. V gave up 0 bases and J gave up 6 bases; unmatched junction bases: 5. In germline, CDR1 is MNHEY, CDR2 SVGAGI. CDR3 coding DNA: TGTGCCAGCAGTTACTCGACCAGGGAGGGCGAGCAGTACTTC. This codes for CASSYSTREGEQYF.

This clonotype has just a few counts. The rearrangement uses TRBV5-1 and TRBJ2-1; D is unclear. The CDR3 has 11 amino acids. Trimming stripped 6 bases from V and 8 bases from J, with 9 bases between. Looked up from germline, CDR1 is SGHRS and CDR2 is YFSETQ. CDR3 protein: CASNQLDEQFF. Written as DNA, the CDR3 is TGCGCCAGCAATCAGCTCGATGAGCAGTTCTTC.

The rearrangement links TRBV5-5 to TRBJ1-5, with D perhaps matching TRBD1 (5 bases). Germline assignment: CDR1 SGHKS and CDR2 YYEKEE (reference sequence). The CDR3 is 14 residues long. The V gene lost 0 bases and the J gene lost 9 bases, with 13 bases spanning the gap. CDR3 DNA sequence: TGTGCCAGCAGCTTGGGTTGGGGGTCTGGGCCCCAGCATTTT. It yields the protein CASSLGWGSGPQHF.